Listed below are T cell receptor beta chains from one sample, sequenced in a study of T-cell reconstitution after alpha-beta-depleted transplantation in children. MiXCR, applied by TCRdb to the PCR reads, yields one record per CDR3 protein. The repertoire holds about 900,000 distinct CDR3 sequences, with 25% to 30% as singletons. The material sequenced was PBMCs, mostly from graft donor cells, taken 360 days after TCRalphabeta/CD19-depleted stem cell transplant. The receptors here all came from a boy in the first two years of life who had a stem cell transplant for SCID, so the T cells may come from the graft donor. Both conserved end residues are part of each CDR3. D genes are given only for firm matches.

CDR3 protein: CASSRAGKSNQPQHF
V gene: TRBV21-1
D gene: NA

CDR3 protein: CASSRGRTGLKDEQFF
V gene: TRBV27
D gene: TRBD1

CDR3 protein: CASSLSYLDTGELFF
V gene: TRBV7-2
D gene: NA

CDR3 protein: CSAPRRGGRSYEQYF
V gene: TRBV20-1
D gene: NA

CDR3 protein: CASSARGGSDEQYF
V gene: TRBV5-1
D gene: NA

CDR3 protein: CASRPDRVSYEQYF
V gene: TRBV27
D gene: TRBD1

CDR3 protein: CAISPRDRASGETQYF
V gene: TRBV10-3
D gene: TRBD1

CDR3 protein: CASSPKQGGQPQHF
V gene: TRBV4-1
D gene: NA

CDR3 protein: CSASLAGLYNEQFF
V gene: TRBV20-1
D gene: NA

CDR3 protein: CSARYLAYTEAFF
V gene: TRBV20-1
D gene: NA

CDR3 protein: CASSLERPARSYEQYF
V gene: TRBV5-5
D gene: NA

CDR3 protein: CSARDFGTLETQYF
V gene: TRBV20-1
D gene: NA

CDR3 protein: CSGTADTQYF
V gene: TRBV20-1
D gene: NA

CDR3 protein: CASSAAGTSSRKLFF
V gene: TRBV27
D gene: NA

CDR3 protein: CASSQDLRGGQVFYEQFF
V gene: TRBV4-1
D gene: TRBD1

CDR3 protein: CASKLRDRDTYEQYF
V gene: TRBV5-6
D gene: TRBD1

CDR3 protein: CATRASSFNEQFF
V gene: TRBV15
D gene: NA

CDR3 protein: CASSQGKGTTNEKLFF
V gene: TRBV4-1
D gene: NA

CDR3 protein: CAISVDINAYEQYF
V gene: TRBV10-3
D gene: NA

CDR3 protein: CATSRDGSSTDTQYF
V gene: TRBV15
D gene: NA

CDR3 protein: CASSPLGRGYNSPLHF
V gene: TRBV12-3/TRBV12-4
D gene: NA

CDR3 protein: CASSFGTSGGPNTDTQYF
V gene: TRBV13
D gene: TRBD2

CDR3 protein: CASTTGGPGNTIYF
V gene: TRBV5-1
D gene: NA

CDR3 protein: CAAQDVFNAANEKLFF
V gene: TRBV28
D gene: NA

CDR3 protein: CSVGRDRGRYEQYF
V gene: TRBV29-1
D gene: TRBD1

CDR3 protein: CASSPGGSDTEAFF
V gene: TRBV18
D gene: NA

CDR3 protein: CASSFPGTGQETQYF
V gene: TRBV12-3/TRBV12-4
D gene: TRBD1

CDR3 protein: CASSSTGTSGGLMGTQYF
V gene: TRBV5-1
D gene: TRBD2

CDR3 protein: CSAHYTGQPDYGYTF
V gene: TRBV20-1
D gene: TRBD1

CDR3 protein: CASSYPGNTIYF
V gene: TRBV28
D gene: NA

CDR3 protein: CASRDGSSSGNTIYF
V gene: TRBV10-2
D gene: NA

CDR3 protein: CASSFPVAGRNEQYF
V gene: TRBV5-1
D gene: NA

CDR3 protein: CASSFRQGQNEQFF
V gene: TRBV25-1
D gene: TRBD1